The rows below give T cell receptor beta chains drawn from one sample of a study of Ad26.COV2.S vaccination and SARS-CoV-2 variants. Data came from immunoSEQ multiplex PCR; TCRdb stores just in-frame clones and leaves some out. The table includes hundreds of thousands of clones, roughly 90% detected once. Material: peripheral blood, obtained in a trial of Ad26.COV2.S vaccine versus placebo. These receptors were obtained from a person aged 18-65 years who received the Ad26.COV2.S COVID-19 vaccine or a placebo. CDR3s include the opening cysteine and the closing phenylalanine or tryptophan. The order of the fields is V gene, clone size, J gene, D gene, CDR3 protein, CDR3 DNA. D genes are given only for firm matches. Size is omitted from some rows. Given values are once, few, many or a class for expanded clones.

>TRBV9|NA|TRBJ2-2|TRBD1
CASSPIGTGAGELFF
TGTGCCAGCAGCCCGATCGGGACAGGGGCCGGGGAGCTGTTTTTT
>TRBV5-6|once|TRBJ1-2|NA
CASSPPGQAGYTF
TGTGCCAGCAGCCCCCCCGGGCAGGCGGGCTACACCTTC
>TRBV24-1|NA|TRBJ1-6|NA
CATSDSQTANSPLHF
TGTGCCACCAGTGATTCGCAGACTGCCAATTCACCCCTCCACTTT
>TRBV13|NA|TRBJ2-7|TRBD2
CASSLRLAGGYEQYF
TGTGCCAGCAGCCTGCGACTAGCGGGAGGGTACGAGCAGTACTTC
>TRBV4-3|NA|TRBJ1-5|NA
CASSQAYTHNQPQHF
TGCGCCAGCAGCCAAGCGTACACACACAATCAGCCCCAGCATTTT
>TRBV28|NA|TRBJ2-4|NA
CASSFDRRLAKNIQYF
TGTGCCAGCAGTTTTGACAGGAGACTAGCCAAAAACATTCAGTACTTC
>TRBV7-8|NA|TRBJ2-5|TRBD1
CASSFGTGQETQYF
TGTGCCAGCAGCTTCGGGACAGGGCAAGAGACCCAGTACTTC
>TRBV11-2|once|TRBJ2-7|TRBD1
CASSFGTGYYEQYF
TGTGCCAGCAGCTTCGGGACAGGCTACTACGAGCAGTACTTC
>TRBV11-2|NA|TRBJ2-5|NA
CASSLEGLIQTQYF
TGTGCCAGCAGCTTAGAGGGGCTGATTCAGACCCAGTACTTC
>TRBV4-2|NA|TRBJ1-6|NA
CASSQGTYNNSPLHF
TGTGCCAGCAGCCAAGGGACATATAATAATTCACCCCTCCACTTT
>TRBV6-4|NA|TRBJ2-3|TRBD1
CASSGQGLGTDTQYF
TGTGCCAGCAGTGGACAGGGGCTGGGCACAGATACGCAGTATTTT
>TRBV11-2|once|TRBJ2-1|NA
CASSLAGVDEQFF
TGTGCCAGCAGCTTAGCGGGAGTGGATGAGCAGTTCTTC
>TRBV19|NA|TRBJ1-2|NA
CASSGFNYGYTF
TGTGCCAGTTCAGGGTTTAACTATGGCTACACCTTC
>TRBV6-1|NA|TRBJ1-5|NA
CASSVLRSGDQPQHF
TGTGCCAGCAGTGTACTAAGGTCTGGGGATCAGCCCCAGCATTTT
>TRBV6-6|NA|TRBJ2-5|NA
CASSYGTTGQETQYF
TGTGCCAGCAGTTACGGTACCACGGGACAAGAGACCCAGTACTTC
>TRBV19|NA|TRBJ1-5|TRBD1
CASSIAGTDLRPQHF
TGTGCCAGTAGTATAGCGGGGACAGACCTTCGGCCCCAGCATTTT
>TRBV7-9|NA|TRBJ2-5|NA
CASSSPRDPVRETQYF
TGTGCCAGCAGCAGTCCCCGGGACCCCGTCCGAGAGACCCAGTACTTC
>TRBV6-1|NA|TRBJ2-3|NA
CASSESQGPADTQYF
TGTGCCAGCAGTGAAAGTCAGGGACCCGCAGATACGCAGTATTTT
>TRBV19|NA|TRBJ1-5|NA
CASREGRGAAQPQHF
TGTGCCAGTAGGGAGGGCCGGGGGGCTGCTCAGCCCCAGCATTTT
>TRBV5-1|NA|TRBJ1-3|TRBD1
CASSNGQGISGNTIYF
TGCGCCAGCAGTAATGGACAGGGGATCTCTGGAAACACCATATATTTT
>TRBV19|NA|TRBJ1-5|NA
CASSIGAAIPPQHF
TGTGCCAGTAGTATCGGGGCAGCGATACCGCCCCAGCATTTT
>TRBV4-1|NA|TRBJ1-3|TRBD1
CADRDVGNTIYF
TGCGCCGACAGGGACGTTGGCAACACCATATATTTT
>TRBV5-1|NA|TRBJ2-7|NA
CASSFNGPDTYEQYF
TGCGCCAGCAGCTTTAACGGGCCGGACACCTACGAGCAGTACTTC
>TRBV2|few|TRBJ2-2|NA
CASSDLGDTGELFF
TGTGCCAGCAGTGACTTGGGGGACACCGGGGAGCTGTTTTTT
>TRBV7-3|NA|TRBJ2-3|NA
CASSLRAGAPPDTQYF
TGTGCCAGCAGCTTAAGGGCGGGGGCGCCCCCAGATACGCAGTATTTT
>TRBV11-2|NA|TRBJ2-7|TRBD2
CASSTRLAGPYEQYF
TGTGCCAGCAGCACCCGACTAGCGGGACCGTACGAGCAGTACTTC
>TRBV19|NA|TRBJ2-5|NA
CASSMGGVQETQYF
TGTGCCAGTAGTATGGGGGGAGTCCAAGAGACCCAGTACTTC
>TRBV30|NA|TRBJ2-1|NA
CAWSYQVEQFF
TGTGCCTGGAGTTATCAGGTGGAGCAGTTCTTC
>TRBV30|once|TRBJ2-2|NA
CAWSEGLTGELFF
TGTGCCTGGAGCGAGGGGCTAACCGGGGAGCTGTTTTTT
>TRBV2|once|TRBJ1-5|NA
CASSGAGKNQPQHF
TGTGCCAGCAGTGGGGCAGGGAAAAATCAGCCCCAGCATTTT
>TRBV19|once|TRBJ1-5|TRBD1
CASNPGQGAYYQPQHF
TGTGCCAGTAATCCGGGACAGGGGGCATATTACCAGCCCCAGCATTTT
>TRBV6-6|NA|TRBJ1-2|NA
CASSYDRRYGYTF
TGTGCCAGCAGTTATGACAGGCGGTACGGCTACACCTTC
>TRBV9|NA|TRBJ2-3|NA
CASSDLTDTQYF
TGTGCCAGCAGCGACCTCACAGATACGCAGTATTTT
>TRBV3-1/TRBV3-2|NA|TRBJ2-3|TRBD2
CASSQVRGGGLITDTQYF
TGTGCCAGCAGCCAAGTCCGCGGGGGAGGGTTAATCACAGATACGCAGTATTTT
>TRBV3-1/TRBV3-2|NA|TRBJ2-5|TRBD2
CASSHWTSGKGQETQYF
TGTGCCAGCAGCCACTGGACTAGCGGGAAAGGCCAAGAGACCCAGTACTTC
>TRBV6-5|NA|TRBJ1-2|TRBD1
CASSKDRLNYGYTF
TGTGCCAGCAGCAAGGACAGGCTAAACTATGGCTACACCTTC
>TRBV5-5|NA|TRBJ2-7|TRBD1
CASSLASGTGPSYEQYF
TGTGCCAGCAGCTTGGCCTCCGGGACAGGTCCCTCCTACGAGCAGTACTTC
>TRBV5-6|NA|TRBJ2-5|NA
CASSLAGLQETQYF
TGTGCCAGCAGCTTGGCAGGGCTCCAAGAGACCCAGTACTTC
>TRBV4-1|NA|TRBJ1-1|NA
CASSQDGITEAFF
TGCGCCAGCAGCCAAGACGGCATCACTGAAGCTTTCTTT
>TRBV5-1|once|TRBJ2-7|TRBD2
CASSFGTSGNEQYF
TGCGCCAGCAGCTTCGGGACTAGCGGGAACGAGCAGTACTTC
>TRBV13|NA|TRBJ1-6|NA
CASTGDNSPLHF
TGTGCCAGCACAGGGGATAATTCACCCCTCCACTTT
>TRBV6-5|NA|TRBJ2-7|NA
CASSYRRTWTYEQYF
TGTGCCAGCAGTTACCGGAGGACCTGGACCTACGAGCAGTACTTC
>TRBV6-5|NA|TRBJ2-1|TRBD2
CASSLMNPPGGDEQFF
TGTGCCAGCAGTTTAATGAACCCCCCCGGGGGGGATGAGCAGTTCTTC
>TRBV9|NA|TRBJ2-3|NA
CASSEIGPRTQTDTQYF
TGTGCCAGCAGCGAAATAGGCCCCAGGACCCAGACAGATACGCAGTATTTT
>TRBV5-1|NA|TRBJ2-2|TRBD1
CASSPGTGAISGGDGELFF
TGCGCCAGCAGTCCCGGGACAGGGGCTATCAGCGGAGGGGACGGGGAGCTGTTTTTT
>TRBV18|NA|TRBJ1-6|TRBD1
CASSLTQGAKVSPLHF
TGTGCCAGCTCGCTAACACAGGGGGCGAAAGTTTCACCCCTCCACTTT
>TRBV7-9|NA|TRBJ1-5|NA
CASSLAQGGVSNQPQHF
TGTGCCAGCAGCTTAGCGCAAGGAGGGGTAAGCAATCAGCCCCAGCATTTT
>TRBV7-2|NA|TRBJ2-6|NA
CASSTLVAGANVLTF
TGTGCCAGCAGCACTCTAGTGGCCGGGGCCAACGTCCTGACTTTC
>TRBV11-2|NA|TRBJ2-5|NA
CASSRGPTGGETQYF
TGTGCCAGCAGCCGGGGGCCCACTGGCGGGGAGACCCAGTACTTC
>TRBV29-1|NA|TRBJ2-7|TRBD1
CSVRQGDQNGQYF
TGCAGCGTTCGACAGGGGGACCAAAACGGGCAGTACTTC
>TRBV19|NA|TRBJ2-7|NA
CASSRGTGLSYEQYF
TGTGCCAGTAGTAGGGGGACGGGACTCTCCTACGAGCAGTACTTC